This T cell receptor beta chain is from a study of T cell responses to AZD1222 COVID-19 vaccine (dated by TCRdb to the early 2020s). In terms of the full investigation: TCR sequencing covered 230 or so trial participants: 200 to 220 given two doses of AZD1222 and 26 given two doses of MenACWY control vaccine. Enrollment into the trials was organized by age into subgroups of 18-55, 56-69 and 70-plus years, and those subgroups contained approximately 150, 30 and 60 TCR-sequenced participants, respectively.

The research as a whole found: Participants were mostly white British, with more females than males. The authors suggested clonal diversity may have been underestimated. Because no day 14 peak-response samples were available, the repertoires could be characterized only after the peak T cell response. In the small 56-69-year group, the increase in depth fell short of significance, most likely because of low power. Only a handful of AZD1222 recipients were SARS-CoV-2 seropositive at baseline, limiting conclusions about previously exposed vaccinees. Nearly half of unique spike-specific TCRs reportedly recognized epitopes outside regions mutated in the B.1.351 and B.1.1.7 variants. The vaccine-associated CD4 TCRs covered the entire spike protein, and the dominant responses fell in regions 160-218 and 743-854. A significant rise in spike-specific TCR breadth and depth was observed after two AZD1222 doses relative to day 0 and relative to MenACWY recipients.

The CDR3 regions of human TCRbeta chains were analyzed by immunosequencing. On the authors' methods: TCRs in the repertoires were matched against a reference library of SARS-CoV-2-specific TCRs that had been generated with the MIRA antigen-specificity platform. Breadth was defined as the fraction of unique TCRs that were SARS-CoV-2-associated. Depth was defined as the fraction of total T cells that were SARS-CoV-2-associated. Using the MIRA data, each spike-specific TCR was mapped to the spike region that the TCR reacts to and placed in a CD4 or CD8 class. Log10-transformed breadth and depth values were compared by one-way ANOVA with Sidak's multiple comparisons tests. As stored in TCRdb, this immuneACCESS dataset retains in-frame rearrangements with V and J assigned. A fraction of the clones does not appear; measured against another copy, unresolved V genes explain less than half of the discrepancy, and the remainder lacks a known reason. The V and J calls and clone size were taken over from that table, and D and trimming were inferred from the DNA. This sample lists about 150,000 clones; about 85% were detected once. The ten most abundant clones make up approximately 7% of the sample.

In the case of this clone: Its antigen is currently not known. There are no base qualities to consult, and no much larger clone falls within one base.

Measured from the cysteine to the phenylalanine, the CDR3 is 13 residues long. Only the CDR3 DNA is retained, 39 bases long and in frame from the first base. The germline V gene yields SGDLS for CDR1 and YYNGEE for CDR2. V loses 4 bases, J loses 6 bases, and the germline ends lie 13 bases apart. Reading the label with the study, this specimen's time point is: sample from adult after SARS-CoV-2 infection, after symptom onset. A couple of convalescent COVID-19 patients, sampled after symptom onset from adults with prior SARS-CoV-2 infection, were also TCR-sequenced for comparison. This chain joins TRBV9 to TRBJ1-1; the D segment cannot be called with confidence. The sample consisted of peripheral blood, taken after recovery from COVID-19. The clonotype was recovered from an adult who had recovered from COVID-19. The DNA reads as follows: TGTGCCAGCAGCCTCCGGACGGAAGCTGAAGCTTTCTTT. Translated, it reads CASSLRTEAEAFF.